This T cell receptor beta chain was captured in a study of cytomegalovirus exposure and HLA in healthy donors. The study, taken as a whole, reports: Researchers left out some V segments, among them TRBV6-2 and TRBV6-3, as indistinguishable. Presence/absence analyses supposed approximately even sequencing depth among donors. An observed cluster of highly shared sequence variants was recorded as a likely sequencing artifact.

The ends were cut back, 3 bases at V and 4 bases at J, with 10 bases in the middle. Germline CDR1 is MDHEN and CDR2 is SYDVKM. The CDR3 consists of 14 residues. The PCR used 60 Vbeta and 13 Jbeta primers. The protocol was immunoSEQ multiplex PCR, while the TCRdb copy is restricted to in-frame clones and leaves out a portion. The repertoire table contains 100,000 to 150,000 clones. Each donor's status was that of a healthy bone marrow donor. Comments on this clone: Its antigen is currently unknown.

The chain is built from TRBV28 and TRBJ1-3; no clear D gene. This TCR was sampled from a man younger than 35 in good health and CMV-seronegative. Sequenced material: PBMCs. CDR3 region: CASSFLVGGNTIYF. Here the CDR3 DNA reads TGTGCCAGCAGTTTCTTGGTCGGGGGAAACACCATATATTTT.